This entry features one T cell receptor beta chain sequence. Its specificity is not known. Building the TCR beta libraries relied on iRepertoire HTBI primers, and CDR3 regions underwent Arm-PCR. Each CDR3 protein is one row after TCRdb ran MiXCR on the multiplex PCR reads. This repertoire shows hundreds of thousands of distinct CDR3 sequences, about 17% found once; its top ten account for about 10%. CDR1 DFQATT and CDR2 SNEGSKA come from the germline V gene (reference sequence). CDR3 size: 13 residues. Losses at the gene ends were 6 bases for V and 6 bases for J; bases not matched to a gene: 3. These data come from a study of regulatory T cells in long-lasting Graves disease. The overall study: Freshly diagnosed Graves' patients had used antithyroid drugs for under 3 months. Study-level points and caveats: Persistent patients had more shared public clonotypes (roughly 2,500) than new patients (around 1,000). Persistent Graves' patients possessed reduced TCR diversity relative to recently diagnosed ones.

Time point here: newly diagnosed GD, antithyroid drugs for less than 3 months. Construction of the TCR library relied on RNA isolated from PBMCs. This same sample was also part of a study on T cells in Graves' hyperthyroidism and ophthalmopathy.

The TCR comes from a woman aged 30 to 39 with Graves disease. The material sequenced was peripheral blood mononuclear cells (PBMCs), taken at new diagnosis, from a patient treated with antithyroid drugs. The rearrangement links TRBV20-1 to TRBJ2-1; TRBD2 agrees at 12 bases. The CDR3 bases are TGCAGTGCGATGACTAGCGGGAGCAATGAGCAGTTCTTC. Translating gives CSAMTSGSNEQFF.